This TCR beta chain was captured by sequencing in a study of blood T cells in healthy people across ages. The second PCR ran about 6 to 11 cycles with a sample-barcoded 5' primer and J-beta primers. TCRdb re-derived calls from the 5' RACE reads in MiXCR, one entry per CDR3 protein. The sample consists of around 1,500,000 distinct CDR3 sequences, approximately 28% of them appearing once. The CDR3 is 15 residues long. Germline CDR1 reads LNHNV; CDR2 reads YYDKDF (reference sequence). The V gene lost 0 bases and the J gene lost 3 bases, with 11 bases spanning the gap. This receptor was obtained from a woman under 40 in good health. The sequenced sample was blood. The chain is built from TRBV15 and TRBJ1-1, with D unclear. The CDR3 region has the DNA TGTGCCACCAGCAGAGATCTCACAGTCTACACTGAAGCTTTCTTT. This codes for CATSRDLTVYTEAFF. Drawing the rest from reference TRBV15 and TRBJ1-1, the complete variable domain is DAMVIQNPRYQVTQFGKPVTLSCSQTLNHNVMYWYQQKSSQAPKLLFHYYDKDFNNEADTPDNFQSRRPNTSFCFLDIRSPGLGDTAMYLCATSRDLTVYTEAFFGQGTRLTVV.